The rows below give T cell receptor beta chains drawn from one sample of a study of blood T cell repertoires in COVID-19. Using immunoSEQ multiplex PCR, the repertoire was profiled, and TCRdb retains in-frame clones only, with some absent. Of about 190,000 clones listed, around 83% are singletons. The sequencing sample was made of peripheral blood. The receptors originated from a woman in her thirties or forties with acute or convalescent COVID-19. The CDR3 runs from the conserved cysteine through the conserved F or W. Each record gives: J gene, D gene, clone size, V gene, CDR3 DNA, CDR3 protein. The D gene is left open where the match is weak. Clone size is given for some rows only: seen once, a few or many times, or a class if the clone is expanded.

J: TRBJ2-5
D: NA
size: once
V: TRBV5-4
DNA: TGTGCCAGCAGCTTGTTGGACAGTGAGACCCAGTACTTC
CDR3: CASSLLDSETQYF

J: TRBJ2-2
D: TRBD2
size: NA
V: TRBV5-1
DNA: TGCGCCAGCAGCCTGGGACTAGCGGCGAACACCGGGGAGCTGTTTTTT
CDR3: CASSLGLAANTGELFF

J: TRBJ1-4
D: TRBD1
size: NA
V: TRBV18
DNA: TGTGCCAGCTCACCGGTCGTCGGTGGCAGGGGGCTTGAAAAACTGTTTTTT
CDR3: CASSPVVGGRGLEKLFF

J: TRBJ1-5
D: NA
size: NA
V: TRBV7-9
DNA: TGTGCCAGCAGCTTGGGCCATGGGAATCAGCCCCAGCATTTT
CDR3: CASSLGHGNQPQHF

J: TRBJ1-1
D: TRBD1
size: NA
V: TRBV5-1
DNA: TGCGCCAGCCGGGACAGGGGGTCGGTGTTGGAAGCTTTCTTT
CDR3: CASRDRGSVLEAFF

J: TRBJ2-1
D: TRBD2
size: few
V: TRBV6-1
DNA: TGTGCCAGCAGTGGGACTAGCGGGGGGAGCTCCTACAATGAGCAGTTCTTC
CDR3: CASSGTSGGSSYNEQFF

J: TRBJ1-1
D: NA
size: NA
V: TRBV18
DNA: TGTGCCAGCTCACCAGTGGGGCCGAACACTGAAGCTTTCTTT
CDR3: CASSPVGPNTEAFF

J: TRBJ2-1
D: TRBD1
size: NA
V: TRBV7-3
DNA: TGTGCCAGCAGCCTCCGACAGGGCTCCAATGAGCAGTTCTTC
CDR3: CASSLRQGSNEQFF

J: TRBJ2-7
D: TRBD1
size: NA
V: TRBV5-1
DNA: TGCGCCAGCAGCTTGGAGGGACAGGGGAACTACGAGCAGTACTTC
CDR3: CASSLEGQGNYEQYF

J: TRBJ2-7
D: TRBD1
size: NA
V: TRBV27
DNA: TGTGCCAGCAGTAAAACCGGGACAGGGGAATACGAGCAGTACTTC
CDR3: CASSKTGTGEYEQYF

J: TRBJ2-2
D: TRBD1
size: NA
V: TRBV19
DNA: TGTGCCGGGCGACAGGGGTCTGCCGGGGAGCTGTTTTTT
CDR3: CAGRQGSAGELFF

J: TRBJ2-2
D: NA
size: NA
V: TRBV7-2
DNA: TGTGCCAGCAGCGGTCCCCCGGTTAACACCGGGGAGCTGTTTTTT
CDR3: CASSGPPVNTGELFF

J: TRBJ1-6
D: NA
size: NA
V: TRBV6-5
DNA: TGTGCCAGCAGAAGGACAGTCCATAATTCACCCCTCCACTTT
CDR3: CASRRTVHNSPLHF

J: TRBJ2-3
D: TRBD1
size: NA
V: TRBV6-1
DNA: TGTGCCAGCAGTGAAGCTAGGTTGACAGGGGCTAGCACAGATACGCAGTATTTT
CDR3: CASSEARLTGASTDTQYF

J: TRBJ2-1
D: TRBD1
size: once
V: TRBV27
DNA: TGTGCCAGCAGTTCCCTCGGACAGGGCAATGAGCAGTTCTTC
CDR3: CASSSLGQGNEQFF

J: TRBJ2-2
D: TRBD2
size: NA
V: TRBV6-6
DNA: TGTGCCAGCAGTCCCCCTAGCGGGAGCAGCCCCTCCGGGGAGCTGTTTTTT
CDR3: CASSPPSGSSPSGELFF

J: TRBJ2-1
D: TRBD1
size: NA
V: TRBV9
DNA: TGTGCCAGCAGACCAGACAGGGGGACTTACAATGAGCAGTTCTTC
CDR3: CASRPDRGTYNEQFF

J: TRBJ2-1
D: NA
size: NA
V: TRBV27
DNA: TGTGCCAGCAGTCTTAAAGCGGTATCCTACAATGAGCAGTTCTTC
CDR3: CASSLKAVSYNEQFF

J: TRBJ1-1
D: TRBD1
size: few
V: TRBV2
DNA: TGTGCCAGCAGGAAAGACCTTACAGGGGGCACTGAAGCTTTCTTT
CDR3: CASRKDLTGGTEAFF

J: TRBJ2-5
D: TRBD2
size: NA
V: TRBV7-9
DNA: TGTGCCAGCAGCCGGGCGGGAGCCCAAGAGACCCAGTACTTC
CDR3: CASSRAGAQETQYF

J: TRBJ1-3
D: NA
size: few
V: TRBV27
DNA: TGTGCCAGCAGTTTATCGGCCCGGGTTGGTGGAAACACCATATATTTT
CDR3: CASSLSARVGGNTIYF

J: TRBJ2-5
D: NA
size: NA
V: TRBV7-7
DNA: TGTGCCAGCAGCCTCAGTTGGAGGGCCGGGGAGACCCAGTACTTC
CDR3: CASSLSWRAGETQYF

J: TRBJ2-7
D: TRBD2
size: NA
V: TRBV27
DNA: TGTGCCACCAAGTGGACTAGCGGGAGCTCATACGAGCAGTACTTC
CDR3: CATKWTSGSSYEQYF

J: TRBJ2-7
D: NA
size: NA
V: TRBV5-1
DNA: TGCGCCAGCAGCTTGGGATCAGACTACGAGCAGTACTTC
CDR3: CASSLGSDYEQYF

J: TRBJ1-1
D: NA
size: NA
V: TRBV5-4
DNA: TGTGCCAGCAGCCATGACAGGAACACTGAAGCTTTCTTT
CDR3: CASSHDRNTEAFF

J: TRBJ1-2
D: TRBD1
size: NA
V: TRBV19
DNA: TGTGCCAGTAGTAGATTGACAGGGGACTATGGCTACACCTTC
CDR3: CASSRLTGDYGYTF

J: TRBJ1-4
D: NA
size: NA
V: TRBV18
DNA: TGTGCCAGCTCACCACGTCCCGCGAGGACAGCCATTTCAACTAATGAAAAACTGTTTTTT
CDR3: CASSPRPARTAISTNEKLFF

J: TRBJ2-1
D: NA
size: NA
V: TRBV5-1
DNA: TGCGCCAGCAGCTTGCTCGGGGAGTCCTACAATGAGCAGTTCTTC
CDR3: CASSLLGESYNEQFF

J: TRBJ1-5
D: TRBD1
size: NA
V: TRBV28
DNA: TGTGCCAGCAGATCGGGACAGGGAAGACCCCAGCATTTT
CDR3: CASRSGQGRPQHF

J: TRBJ2-5
D: TRBD1
size: NA
V: TRBV5-4
DNA: TGTGCCAGCAGCTTTAGGACAGGGGGCAGAGAGACCCAGTACTTC
CDR3: CASSFRTGGRETQYF

J: TRBJ1-6
D: TRBD1
size: once
V: TRBV19
DNA: TGTGCCAGTAGTATCGACAGGGTGAATTCACCCCTCCACTTT
CDR3: CASSIDRVNSPLHF

J: TRBJ2-2
D: TRBD2
size: NA
V: TRBV6-5
DNA: TGTGCCAGCCGACTAGCGGAGAACACCGGGGAGCTGTTTTTT
CDR3: CASRLAENTGELFF

J: TRBJ2-1
D: TRBD2
size: NA
V: TRBV24-1
DNA: TGTGCCACCAGTGATTTTTCTCCGGGACTAGCGGAAAGCTCCTACAATGAGCAGTTCTTC
CDR3: CATSDFSPGLAESSYNEQFF

J: TRBJ2-7
D: NA
size: once
V: TRBV5-4
DNA: TGTGCCAGCAGCCAAACAGGTTACGAGCAGTACTTC
CDR3: CASSQTGYEQYF

J: TRBJ2-4
D: TRBD2
size: NA
V: TRBV27
DNA: TGTGCCAGCAGTTTCCACGGAACTAGCGGAGAGCAGGGGTATTGGGCCAAAAACATTCAGTACTTC
CDR3: CASSFHGTSGEQGYWAKNIQYF

J: TRBJ2-7
D: TRBD1
size: few
V: TRBV27
DNA: TGTGCCAGCAGTTTTGGAGCAGGGGGCTACGAGCAGTACTTC
CDR3: CASSFGAGGYEQYF

J: TRBJ2-7
D: TRBD1
size: once
V: TRBV5-1
DNA: TGCGCCAGCAGCTTGGACGGACAGGGACCCTTCGGCGAGCAGTACTTC
CDR3: CASSLDGQGPFGEQYF

J: TRBJ1-2
D: TRBD1
size: few
V: TRBV28
DNA: TGTGCCAGCAGTTTCCGGGACAGGGTAACTGGCTACACCTTC
CDR3: CASSFRDRVTGYTF

J: TRBJ2-2
D: NA
size: NA
V: TRBV7-9
DNA: TGTGCCAGCAGCTTAGATACGTGGAGAAACACCGGGGAGCTGTTTTTT
CDR3: CASSLDTWRNTGELFF

J: TRBJ2-1
D: NA
size: NA
V: TRBV11-2
DNA: TGTGCCAGCAGCTTAGGCGGGGGCGGTGAGCAGTTCTTC
CDR3: CASSLGGGGEQFF

J: TRBJ2-2
D: TRBD2
size: once
V: TRBV5-1
DNA: TGCGCCAGCAGCTTGGCCGGCGGGGGGAACACCGGGGAGCTGTTTTTT
CDR3: CASSLAGGGNTGELFF

J: TRBJ2-7
D: NA
size: once
V: TRBV7-8
DNA: TGTGCCAGCAGCTTAGTTGCCGGCGAGCAGTACTTC
CDR3: CASSLVAGEQYF

J: TRBJ1-5
D: TRBD1
size: NA
V: TRBV4-1
DNA: TGCGCCAGCAGCCAAGATCAGGACAGGGGGCGTTTCCGCAATCAGCCCCAGCATTTT
CDR3: CASSQDQDRGRFRNQPQHF

J: TRBJ1-2
D: NA
size: NA
V: TRBV19
DNA: TGTGCCAGTAGTATTTGGACAGCCCAAGGTCGTGGCTACACCTTC
CDR3: CASSIWTAQGRGYTF

J: TRBJ2-7
D: TRBD2
size: NA
V: TRBV3-1/TRBV3-2
DNA: TGTGCCAGCAGCCAAGATACCCCCCTCACTGCGGGGGGGCCGGGGGAGCAGTACTTC
CDR3: CASSQDTPLTAGGPGEQYF

J: TRBJ2-3
D: NA
size: NA
V: TRBV11-2
DNA: TGTGCCAGCAGCTTAGGCCCCGGTGGGAGGCGAGATACGCAGTATTTT
CDR3: CASSLGPGGRRDTQYF

J: TRBJ2-5
D: TRBD2
size: few
V: TRBV7-9
DNA: TGTGCCAGCAGCTTAACTAGCGCGGAGACCCAGTACTTC
CDR3: CASSLTSAETQYF

J: TRBJ1-2
D: TRBD1
size: NA
V: TRBV29-1
DNA: TGCAGCGCTGCTATTGGCCCGGGACAGGGAAACTATGGCTACACCTTC
CDR3: CSAAIGPGQGNYGYTF

J: TRBJ2-1
D: NA
size: NA
V: TRBV5-4
DNA: TGTGCCAGCAGCTTGGGCCGCGGGCCCGTACCCGTCGAGCAGTTCTTC
CDR3: CASSLGRGPVPVEQFF

J: TRBJ2-1
D: NA
size: NA
V: TRBV6-5
DNA: TGTGCCAGCAATCTATATGGGCGGGAAAAGCAGTTCTTC
CDR3: CASNLYGREKQFF

J: TRBJ2-3
D: TRBD1
size: few
V: TRBV5-4
DNA: TGTGCCAGCAGCTTGGGACGACAGGGGGCGAGGGCAGATACGCAGTATTTT
CDR3: CASSLGRQGARADTQYF

J: TRBJ2-1
D: TRBD2
size: NA
V: TRBV5-1
DNA: TGCGCCAGCAGCTGGGTAGCGGGAGGCTGGCACAATGAGCAGTTCTTC
CDR3: CASSWVAGGWHNEQFF

J: TRBJ1-1
D: NA
size: NA
V: TRBV6-5
DNA: TGTGCCAGCAGTTACGAGGGGGAGGGGAACACTGAAGCTTTCTTT
CDR3: CASSYEGEGNTEAFF

J: TRBJ1-3
D: NA
size: NA
V: TRBV7-9
DNA: TGTGCCAGCAGCTTTGAACAGTACGGTGGAAACACCATATATTTT
CDR3: CASSFEQYGGNTIYF

J: TRBJ2-2
D: TRBD2
size: once
V: TRBV24-1
DNA: TGTGCCACCAGTGATTATAGCGGGAGGGCTGGCACCGGGGAGCTGTTTTTT
CDR3: CATSDYSGRAGTGELFF

J: TRBJ2-1
D: TRBD2
size: NA
V: TRBV29-1
DNA: TGCAGCCTCGAAGGGGGGACTAGCGGGAGGCTCAATGAGCAGTTCTTC
CDR3: CSLEGGTSGRLNEQFF

J: TRBJ2-1
D: TRBD2
size: NA
V: TRBV7-9
DNA: TGTGCCAGCAGCTTGATAGCGGGAGTTACTTCCAATGAGCAGTTCTTC
CDR3: CASSLIAGVTSNEQFF

J: TRBJ2-7
D: NA
size: few
V: TRBV3-1/TRBV3-2
DNA: TGTGCCAGCAGCCATGCAGGTTGGAACGAGCAGTACTTC
CDR3: CASSHAGWNEQYF

J: TRBJ2-3
D: NA
size: NA
V: TRBV13
DNA: TGTGCCAGCAGCTTGGGGACACAGGATACGCAGTATTTT
CDR3: CASSLGTQDTQYF

J: TRBJ1-1
D: NA
size: NA
V: TRBV5-1
DNA: TGCGCCAGCAGCTTGGCTCCGAACACTGAAGCTTTCTTT
CDR3: CASSLAPNTEAFF